The T cell receptor beta chain described here comes from a study of T cell repertoires in cytomegalovirus infection. MiXCR, run by TCRdb on the reads, gives a single entry per CDR3 protein. Of about 770,000 distinct CDR3 sequences detected, about 28% appear once; the ten largest clones hold 13%. Study-level points and caveats: HLA-C-restricted, CMV-specific TCR beta clonotypes were dominant ex vivo.

For this clonotype: Its antigen is unidentified.

Source: cultured CD8+ T cells from PBMCs, taken from culture after CMV antigen stimulation. The clonotype comes from a human donor in good health (CMV status not recorded). Some clones in this sample may be carry-over from other donors' samples.

The CDR3 loop is CASSARGLDQPQHF. CDR3 nucleotides: TGTGCCAGCAGTGCCAGGGGGCTGGATCAGCCCCAGCATTTT. The rearrangement joins TRBV2 to TRBJ1-5; the match to TRBD1 covers 8 bases. After removal of 4 bases from V and 5 bases from J, the junction contained 4 bases not matched to a gene. The CDR3 totals 14 residues. Germline CDR1 reads SNHLY; CDR2 reads FYNNEI.